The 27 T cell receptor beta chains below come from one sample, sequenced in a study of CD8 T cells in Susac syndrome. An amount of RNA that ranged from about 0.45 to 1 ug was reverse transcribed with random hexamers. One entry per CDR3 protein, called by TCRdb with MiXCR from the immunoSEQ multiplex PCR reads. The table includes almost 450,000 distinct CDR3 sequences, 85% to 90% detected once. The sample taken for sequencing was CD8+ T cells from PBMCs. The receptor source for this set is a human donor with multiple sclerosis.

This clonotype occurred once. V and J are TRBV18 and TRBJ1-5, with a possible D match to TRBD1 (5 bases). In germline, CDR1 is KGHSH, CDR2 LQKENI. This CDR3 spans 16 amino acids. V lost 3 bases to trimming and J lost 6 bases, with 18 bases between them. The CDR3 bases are TGTGCCAGCTCACCTCCCGGGGCCATCGAGGGTCAGCCCCAGCATTTT. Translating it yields CASSPPGAIEGQPQHF.

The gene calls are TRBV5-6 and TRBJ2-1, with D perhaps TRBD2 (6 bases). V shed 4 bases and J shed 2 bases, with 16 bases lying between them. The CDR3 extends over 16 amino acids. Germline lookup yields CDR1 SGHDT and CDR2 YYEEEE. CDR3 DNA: TGTGCCAGCAGCCGAGGGGCGGGGACTCCCTACAATGAGCAGTTCTTC. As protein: CASSRGAGTPYNEQFF.

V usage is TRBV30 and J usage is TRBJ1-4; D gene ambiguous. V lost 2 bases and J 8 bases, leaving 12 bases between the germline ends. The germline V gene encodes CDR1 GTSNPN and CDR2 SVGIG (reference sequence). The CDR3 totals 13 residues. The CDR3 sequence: CAWSNNGREKLFF. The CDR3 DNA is TGTGCCTGGAGTAATAATGGAAGGGAAAAACTGTTTTTT.

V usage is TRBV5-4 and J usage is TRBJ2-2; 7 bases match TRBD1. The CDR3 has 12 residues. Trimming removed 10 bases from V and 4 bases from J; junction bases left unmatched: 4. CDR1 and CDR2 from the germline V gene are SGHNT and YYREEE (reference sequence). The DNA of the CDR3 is TGTGCCCCAGGGGGTAGCACCGGGGAGCTGTTTTTT. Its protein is CAPGGSTGELFF. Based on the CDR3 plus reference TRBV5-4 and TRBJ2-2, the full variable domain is ETGVTQSPTHLIKTRGQQVTLRCSSQSGHNTVSWYQQALGQGPQFIFQYYREEENGRGNFPPRFSGLQFPNYSSELNVNALELDDSALYLCAPGGSTGELFFGEGSRLTVL.

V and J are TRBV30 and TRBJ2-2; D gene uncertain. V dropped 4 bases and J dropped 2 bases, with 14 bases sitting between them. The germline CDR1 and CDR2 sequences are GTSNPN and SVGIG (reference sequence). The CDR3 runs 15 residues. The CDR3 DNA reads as TGTGCCTGGACCCTTAGCAGATTCAACACCGGGGAGCTGTTTTTT. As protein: CAWTLSRFNTGELFF.

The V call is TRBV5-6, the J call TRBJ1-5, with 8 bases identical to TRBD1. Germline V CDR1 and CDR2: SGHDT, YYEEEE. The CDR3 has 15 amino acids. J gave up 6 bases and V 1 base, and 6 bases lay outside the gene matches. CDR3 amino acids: CASSLSRTGLQPQHF. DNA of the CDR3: TGTGCCAGCAGCTTGTCCCGGACAGGGCTTCAGCCCCAGCATTTT.

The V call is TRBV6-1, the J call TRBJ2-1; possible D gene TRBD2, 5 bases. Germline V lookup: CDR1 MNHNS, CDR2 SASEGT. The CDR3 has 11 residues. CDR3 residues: CAAALFDEQFF. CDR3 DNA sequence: TGTGCAGCGGCTCTTTTTGATGAGCAGTTCTTC.

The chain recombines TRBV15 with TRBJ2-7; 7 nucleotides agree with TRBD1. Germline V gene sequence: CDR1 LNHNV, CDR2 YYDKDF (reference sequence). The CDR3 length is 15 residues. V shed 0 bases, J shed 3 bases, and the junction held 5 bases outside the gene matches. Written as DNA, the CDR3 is TGTGCCACCAGCAGAGAGCCGGGACAGCTCTACGAGCAGTACTTC. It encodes CATSREPGQLYEQYF.

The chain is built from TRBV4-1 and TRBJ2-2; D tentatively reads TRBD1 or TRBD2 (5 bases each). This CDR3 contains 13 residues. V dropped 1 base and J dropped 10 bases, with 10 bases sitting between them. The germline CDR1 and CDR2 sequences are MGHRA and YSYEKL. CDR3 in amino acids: CASSQGFGAELFF. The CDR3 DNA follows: TGCGCCAGCAGCCAAGGGTTCGGGGCGGAGCTGTTTTTT.

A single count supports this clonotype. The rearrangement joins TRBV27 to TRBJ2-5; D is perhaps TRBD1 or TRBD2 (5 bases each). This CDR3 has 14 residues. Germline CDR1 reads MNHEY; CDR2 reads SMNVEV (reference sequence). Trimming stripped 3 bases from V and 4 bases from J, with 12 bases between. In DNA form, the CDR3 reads TGTGCCAGCAGTTTGGGACCACTGGGAGAGACCCAGTACTTC. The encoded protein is CASSLGPLGETQYF.

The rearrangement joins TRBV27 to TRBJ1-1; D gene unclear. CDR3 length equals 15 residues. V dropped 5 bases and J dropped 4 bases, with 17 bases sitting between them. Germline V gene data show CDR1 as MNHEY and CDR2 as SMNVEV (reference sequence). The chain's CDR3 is CASSPVEGSSTEAFF. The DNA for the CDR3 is TGTGCCAGCAGTCCCGTGGAGGGAAGTAGCACTGAAGCTTTCTTT.

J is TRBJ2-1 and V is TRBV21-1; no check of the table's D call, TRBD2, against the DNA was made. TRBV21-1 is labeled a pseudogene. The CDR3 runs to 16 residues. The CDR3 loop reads CASTKTSGGAYNEQFF. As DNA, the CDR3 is TGTGCCAGCACCAAGACTAGCGGGGGGGCCTACAATGAGCAGTTCTTC.

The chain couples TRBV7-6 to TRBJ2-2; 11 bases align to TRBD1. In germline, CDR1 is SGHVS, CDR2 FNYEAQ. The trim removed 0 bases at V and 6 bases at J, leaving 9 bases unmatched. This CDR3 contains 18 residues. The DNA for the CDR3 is TGTGCCAGCAGCTTAGCCGACACTGGGACAGGGGGGGCCGGGGAGCTGTTTTTT. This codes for CASSLADTGTGGAGELFF.

The chain's CDR3 is CASRTGSGTQYF. The CDR3, as DNA: TGTGCCAGCAGGACCGGGTCGGGTACGCAGTATTTT. The gene calls are TRBV28 and TRBJ2-3; D is unresolved. The V gene lost 6 bases and the J gene lost 8 bases, with 12 bases spanning the gap. Germline assignment: CDR1 MDHEN and CDR2 SYDVKM. This CDR3 region has 12 residues.

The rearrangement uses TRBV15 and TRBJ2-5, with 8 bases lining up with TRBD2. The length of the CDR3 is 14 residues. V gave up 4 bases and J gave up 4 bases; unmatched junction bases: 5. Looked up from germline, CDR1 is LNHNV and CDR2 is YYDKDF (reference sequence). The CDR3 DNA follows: TGTGCCACCAGCAAGACCGCGGGAGGAGAGACCCAGTACTTC. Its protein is CATSKTAGGETQYF. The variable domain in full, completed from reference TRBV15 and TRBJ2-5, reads DAMVIQNPRYQVTQFGKPVTLSCSQTLNHNVMYWYQQKSSQAPKLLFHYYDKDFNNEADTPDNFQSRRPNTSFCFLDIRSPGLGDTAMYLCATSKTAGGETQYFGPGTRLLVL.

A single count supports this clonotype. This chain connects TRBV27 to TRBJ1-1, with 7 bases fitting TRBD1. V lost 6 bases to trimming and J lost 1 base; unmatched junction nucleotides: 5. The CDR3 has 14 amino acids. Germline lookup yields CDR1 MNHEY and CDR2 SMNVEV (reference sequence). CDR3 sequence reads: CASRVGTANTEAFF. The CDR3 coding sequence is TGTGCCAGCAGAGTTGGGACAGCGAACACTGAAGCTTTCTTT.

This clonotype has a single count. CDR3 protein: CASSQDPRLGLFF. In nucleotides, the CDR3 is TGTGCCAGCAGCCAAGACCCCCGGCTAGGGTTGTTCTTC. This chain connects TRBV4-2 to TRBJ2-1; D gene unclear. Germline assignment: CDR1 LGHNA and CDR2 YNFKEQ. The CDR3 extends over 13 amino acids. V was pared by 0 bases and J by 15 bases, with 15 bases between.

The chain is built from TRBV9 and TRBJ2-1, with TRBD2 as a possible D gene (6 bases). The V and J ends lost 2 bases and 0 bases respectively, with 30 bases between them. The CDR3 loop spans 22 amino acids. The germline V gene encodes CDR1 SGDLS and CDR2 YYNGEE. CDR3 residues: CASSVLVPAGFGGGSSYNEQFF. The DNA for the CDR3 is TGTGCCAGCAGCGTCCTCGTCCCGGCGGGATTCGGAGGTGGGTCCTCCTACAATGAGCAGTTCTTC. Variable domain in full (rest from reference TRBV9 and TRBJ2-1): DSGVTQTPKHLITATGQRVTLRCSPRSGDLSVYWYQQSLDQGLQFLIQYYNGEERAKGNILERFSAQQFPDLHSELNLSSLELGDSALYFCASSVLVPAGFGGGSSYNEQFFGPGTRLTVL.

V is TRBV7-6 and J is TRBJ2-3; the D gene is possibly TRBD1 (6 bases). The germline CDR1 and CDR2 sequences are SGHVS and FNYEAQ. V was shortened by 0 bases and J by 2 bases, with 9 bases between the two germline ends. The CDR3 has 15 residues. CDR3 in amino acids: CASSLARTDTDTQYF. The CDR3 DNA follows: TGTGCCAGCAGCTTAGCGCGGACAGACACAGATACGCAGTATTTT.

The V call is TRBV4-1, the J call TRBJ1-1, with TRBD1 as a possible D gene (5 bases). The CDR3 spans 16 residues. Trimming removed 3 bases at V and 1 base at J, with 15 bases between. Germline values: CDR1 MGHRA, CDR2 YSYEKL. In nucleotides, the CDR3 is TGCGCCAGCAGCCACCCAGTGGGACGCTCGAACACTGAAGCTTTCTTT. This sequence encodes CASSHPVGRSNTEAFF.

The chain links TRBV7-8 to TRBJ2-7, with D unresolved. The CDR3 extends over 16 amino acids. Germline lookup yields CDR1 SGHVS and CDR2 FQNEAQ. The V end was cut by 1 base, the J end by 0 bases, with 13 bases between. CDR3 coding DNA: TGTGCCAGCAGCTTAGTCGTTGACACCAACTCCTACGAGCAGTACTTC. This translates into CASSLVVDTNSYEQYF.

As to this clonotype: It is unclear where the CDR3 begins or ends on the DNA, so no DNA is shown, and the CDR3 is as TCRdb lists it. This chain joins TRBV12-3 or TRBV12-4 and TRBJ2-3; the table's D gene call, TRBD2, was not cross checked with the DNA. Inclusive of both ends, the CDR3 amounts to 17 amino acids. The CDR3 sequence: CASSSSIRAPHTDTQYF.

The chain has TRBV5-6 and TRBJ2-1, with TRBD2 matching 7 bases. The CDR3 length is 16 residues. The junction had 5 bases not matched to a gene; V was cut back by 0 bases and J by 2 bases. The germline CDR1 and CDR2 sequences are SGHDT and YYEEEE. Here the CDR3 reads CASSLGASGPYNEQFF. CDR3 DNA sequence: TGTGCCAGCAGCTTGGGGGCTAGCGGACCCTACAATGAGCAGTTCTTC.

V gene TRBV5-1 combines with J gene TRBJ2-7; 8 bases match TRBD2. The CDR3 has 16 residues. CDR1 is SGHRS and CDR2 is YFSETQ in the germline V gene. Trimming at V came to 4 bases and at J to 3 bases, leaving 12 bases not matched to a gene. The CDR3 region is CASSPLKGLESYEQYF. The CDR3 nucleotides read TGCGCCAGCAGCCCATTAAAGGGACTAGAAAGCTACGAGCAGTACTTC. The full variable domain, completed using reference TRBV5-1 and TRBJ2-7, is KAGVTQTPRYLIKTRGQQVTLSCSPISGHRSVSWYQQTPGQGLQFLFEYFSETQRNKGNFPGRFSGRQFSNSRSEMNVSTLELGDSALYLCASSPLKGLESYEQYFGPGTRLTVT.

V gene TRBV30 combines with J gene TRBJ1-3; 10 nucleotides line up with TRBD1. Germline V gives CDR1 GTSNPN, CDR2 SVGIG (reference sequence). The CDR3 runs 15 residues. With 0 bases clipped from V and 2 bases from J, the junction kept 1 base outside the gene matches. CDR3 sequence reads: CAWSVGQGAGNTIYF. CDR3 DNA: TGTGCCTGGAGTGTAGGACAGGGGGCTGGAAACACCATATATTTT.

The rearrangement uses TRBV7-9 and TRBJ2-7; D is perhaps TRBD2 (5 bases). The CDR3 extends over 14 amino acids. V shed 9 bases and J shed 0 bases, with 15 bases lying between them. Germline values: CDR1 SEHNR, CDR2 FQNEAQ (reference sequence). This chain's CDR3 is CASTQAEDSYEQYF. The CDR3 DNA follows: TGTGCCAGTACCCAAGCGGAGGACTCCTACGAGCAGTACTTC. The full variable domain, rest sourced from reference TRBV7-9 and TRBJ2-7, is DTGVSQNPRHKITKRGQNVTFRCDPISEHNRLYWYRQTLGQGPEFLTYFQNEAQLEKSRLLSDRFSAERPKGSFSTLEIQRTEQGDSAMYLCASTQAEDSYEQYFGPGTRLTVT.

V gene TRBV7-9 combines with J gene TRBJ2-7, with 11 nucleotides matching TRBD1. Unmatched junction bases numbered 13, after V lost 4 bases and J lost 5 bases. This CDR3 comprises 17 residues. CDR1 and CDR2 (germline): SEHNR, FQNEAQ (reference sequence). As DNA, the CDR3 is TGTGCCAGCAGCTCACGCACCGGACAGGGGGCGCTTCACGAGCAGTACTTC. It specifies CASSSRTGQGALHEQYF.